This passage covers 26 T cell receptor beta chains from one sample sequenced in a study of T cell changes during pregnancy in multiple sclerosis. Data came from immunoSEQ multiplex PCR; TCRdb stores just in-frame clones and leaves some out. Here the sample spans some 94,000 clones, approximately 90% being singletons. This sample comprised peripheral blood, obtained in the first trimester of pregnancy. The source of these receptors is a female donor in good health, enrolled as a control in a pregnancy study.

The sample holds one count of this clone. This chain uses TRBV7-2 with TRBJ2-5; 9 bases align to TRBD1. J gave up 1 base and V 5 bases, and 8 bases lay outside the gene matches. This CDR3 has 16 residues. Germline V lookup: CDR1 SGHTA, CDR2 FQGNSA. The CDR3 nucleotides are TGTGCCAGCAGCCCCCCGGGACAGGGCTTCCAAGAGACCCAGTACTTC. Translating it yields CASSPPGQGFQETQYF.

The CDR3 spells CASSYSLGVRTEAFF. DNA for the CDR3: TGTGCCAGCAGTTACTCTTTAGGGGTTAGGACTGAAGCTTTCTTT. The chain joins TRBV6-5 to TRBJ1-1, with D tentatively TRBD1 (5 bases). Germline assignment: CDR1 MNHEY and CDR2 SVGAGI. This CDR3 contains 15 residues. The V end was cut by 0 bases, the J end by 5 bases, with 13 bases between.

The J gene is TRBJ1-6, the V gene TRBV2; D ambiguous. From germline, CDR1 is SNHLY and CDR2 FYNNEI. The CDR3 sequence is 14 residues long. The V end was cut by 11 bases, the J end by 9 bases, with 20 bases between. The CDR3 protein is CASSIGGKGSPLHF. CDR3 sequence (DNA): TGTGCCTCCAGCATAGGAGGGAAGGGTTCACCCCTCCACTTT.

The V and J genes are TRBV28 and TRBJ1-5, with a possible D match to TRBD1 (5 bases). The length of the CDR3 is 14 residues. The germline CDR1 and CDR2 sequences are MDHEN and SYDVKM. Trimming stripped 3 bases from V and 5 bases from J, with 11 bases between. The CDR3 nucleotides are TGTGCCAGCAGTTTTATCCAGGGCCATCAGCCCCAGCATTTT. Amino acids: CASSFIQGHQPQHF. Looking up the rest from reference TRBV28 and TRBJ1-5 gives the full variable domain: DVKVTQSSRYLVKRTGEKVFLECVQDMDHENMFWYRQDPGLGLRLIYFSYDVKMKEKGDIPEGYSVSREKKERFSLILESASTNQTSMYLCASSFIQGHQPQHFGDGTRLSIL.

J is TRBJ1-2 and V is TRBV4-3, with D possibly TRBD1 on 5 matching bases. In germline, CDR1 is LGHNA, CDR2 YSLEER. This CDR3 contains 17 residues. Trimming took 1 base from V and 1 from J, leaving 16 bases between them. This chain's CDR3 is CASSQGSPGGSNYGYTF. The CDR3 coding sequence is TGCGCCAGCAGCCAAGGTTCGCCCGGGGGAAGTAACTATGGCTACACCTTC.

This sequence joins TRBV12-5 and TRBJ2-1, with TRBD2 matching 8 bases. CDR1 and CDR2 from the germline V gene are LGHNT and FRNRAP. The V gene end was trimmed by 4 bases and the J gene end by 5 bases; junction bases not matched to a gene: 7. This CDR3 region has 15 residues. In nucleotides, the CDR3 is TGTGCTAGTGGTTCGAGCGGGGGCACCCACAATGAGCAGTTCTTC. Its protein is CASGSSGGTHNEQFF.

The gene calls are TRBV5-1 and TRBJ2-5, with TRBD2 matching over 9 bases. The CDR3 covers 16 residues. CDR1 SGHRS and CDR2 YFSETQ come from the germline V gene. V lost 0 bases and J lost 1; bases outside the gene matches: 4. CDR3 sequence (DNA): TGCGCCAGCAGCTTGGTCGCGGGGGGGGCCCAAGAGACCCAGTACTTC. Protein: CASSLVAGGAQETQYF.

The chain joins TRBV14 to TRBJ2-7, with 9 nucleotides matching TRBD1. V dropped 2 bases and J dropped 3; count of bases not matched to a gene: 2. Germline V gene data show CDR1 as SGHDN and CDR2 as FVKESK. The CDR3 loop spans 14 amino acids. The CDR3 nucleotides read TGTGCCAGCAGCCAAACGGGACAGGGCTACGAGCAGTACTTC. Translating gives CASSQTGQGYEQYF.

The chain joins TRBV19 to TRBJ1-5; TRBD1 is a possible D gene (5 bases). Trimming took 5 bases from V and 4 from J, leaving 15 bases between them. The CDR3 consists of 15 residues. The germline V gene encodes CDR1 LNHDA and CDR2 SQIVND (reference sequence). The CDR3 DNA follows: TGTGCCAGTAGTCAACTTCGACAGAAAAATCAGCCCCAGCATTTT. Amino acids: CASSQLRQKNQPQHF.

The V and J genes are TRBV28 and TRBJ2-7; 8 nucleotides align to TRBD2. The trim removed 7 bases at V and 3 bases at J, leaving 2 bases unmatched. The CDR3 covers 12 residues. Per the germline V gene, CDR1 is MDHEN and CDR2 is SYDVKM. CDR3 region: CASNGGVYEQYF. The CDR3 DNA reads as TGTGCCAGCAACGGGGGGGTCTACGAGCAGTACTTC.

The chain uses TRBV7-8 and TRBJ1-5; 9 nucleotides align to TRBD1. The J segment lost 5 bases and the V segment lost 5 bases, leaving 10 bases of the junction unmatched. The CDR3 contains 16 residues. The germline gives CDR1 SGHVS, CDR2 FQNEAQ. The DNA of the CDR3 is TGTGCCAGCAGCGCCTCCGGGACAGGGAGAGATCAGCCCCAGCATTTT. Translating gives CASSASGTGRDQPQHF. The full variable domain, with the rest looked up from reference TRBV7-8 and TRBJ1-5, is GAGVSQSPRYKVAKRGQDVALRCDPISGHVSLFWYQQALGQGPEFLTYFQNEAQLDKSGLPSDRFFAERPEGSVSTLKIQRTQQEDSAVYLCASSASGTGRDQPQHFGDGTRLSIL.

The chain has TRBV6-6 and TRBJ2-3; D gene uncertain. Germline lookup yields CDR1 MNHNY and CDR2 SVGAGI (reference sequence). Trimming took off 8 bases at V and 5 bases at J, with 14 bases between the two ends. The CDR3 totals 13 residues. The CDR3 bases are TGTGCCAGCGCCACCCGAGAGGAAGATACGCAGTATTTT. This sequence encodes CASATREEDTQYF.

This rearrangement joins TRBV5-1 to TRBJ2-3, with 8 bases identical to TRBD2. The V and J ends lost 3 bases and 5 bases, in that order; junction bases with no gene match: 5. Per the germline V gene, CDR1 is SGHRS and CDR2 is YFSETQ. This CDR3 spans 14 amino acids. Here the CDR3 DNA reads TGCGCCAGCAGCTCCGGGGGGGCCGTAGATACGCAGTATTTT. It encodes CASSSGGAVDTQYF.

This rearrangement joins TRBV9 to TRBJ2-2, with TRBD1 matching over 8 bases. V gave up 5 bases and J gave up 0 bases; unmatched junction bases: 3. The germline CDR1 and CDR2 sequences are SGDLS and YYNGEE. The CDR3 length is 15 residues. The CDR3 nucleotides read TGTGCCAGCAGGTCAGGGGGCGCGAACACCGGGGAGCTGTTTTTT. It specifies CASRSGGANTGELFF.

Turning to this clone: The same CDR3 also results from other DNA sequences found in this sample. The chain joins TRBV4-3 to TRBJ2-5, with TRBD2 as a possible D gene (7 bases). This CDR3 contains 15 residues. Germline-derived CDR1 and CDR2 are LGHNA and YSLEER. Trimming cost V 3 bases and J 2 bases, with 13 bases left between them. CDR3 sequence: CASSQRGGVQETQYF. The CDR3 nucleotides are TGCGCCAGCAGCCAGAGGGGGGGCGTACAAGAGACCCAGTACTTC.

V usage is TRBV4-1 and J usage is TRBJ1-6; the D is unclear. This CDR3 region has 14 residues. V shed 4 bases and J shed 7 bases, with 11 bases lying between them. Germline-derived CDR1 and CDR2 are MGHRA and YSYEKL. The CDR3 DNA is TGCGCCAGCAGCCGTCGAGGAGAGAATTCACCCCTCCACTTT. It yields the protein CASSRRGENSPLHF.

The CDR3 DNA reads as TGTGCCAGTAGTAGTACGAGGCATGGCTACACCTTC. This sequence encodes CASSSTRHGYTF. This chain links TRBV19 with TRBJ1-2; unclear D gene. The V and J ends lost 4 bases and 6 bases respectively, with 9 bases between them. Germline loops: CDR1 LNHDA, CDR2 SQIVND (reference sequence). The CDR3 runs 12 residues.

The genes are TRBV2 and TRBJ2-7, with 7 bases identical to TRBD2. The J segment lost 0 bases and the V segment lost 6 bases, leaving 8 bases of the junction unmatched. The CDR3 sequence is 15 residues long. The V gene's germline CDR1 is SNHLY and CDR2 FYNNEI. The CDR3 coding sequence is TGTGCCAGCAGCCTGGGGCGGGGGAGCTCCTACGAGCAGTACTTC. Amino acids: CASSLGRGSSYEQYF.

The chain is built from TRBV28 and TRBJ1-1; D is perhaps TRBD1 (5 bases). This CDR3 is built from 15 residues. The germline gives CDR1 MDHEN, CDR2 SYDVKM. Between the trimmed V and J ends, which lost 3 bases and 5 bases, there was a span of 16 bases. DNA for the CDR3: TGTGCCAGCAGTTTGTCTCAGCCCGGGGGGACTGAAGCTTTCTTT. The encoded protein is CASSLSQPGGTEAFF.

The CDR3 coding sequence is TGTGCCAGTAGTAGTCGGAGTGACTATAGCAATCAGCCCCAGCATTTT. Translation: CASSSRSDYSNQPQHF. The rearrangement links TRBV19 to TRBJ1-5; the D is unclear. The germline V gene has CDR1 LNHDA and CDR2 SQIVND (reference sequence). V gave up 4 bases and J gave up 0 bases, with 13 bases separating them. There are 16 residues in the CDR3.

The chain is built from TRBV7-2 and TRBJ1-2; 10 bases are shared with TRBD1. CDR3 length: 15 residues. The V and J ends lost 1 base and 6 bases, in that order; junction bases with no gene match: 5. Germline CDR1 reads SGHTA; CDR2 reads FQGNSA. The CDR3 spells CASSLGGQGNDGYTF. CDR3 bases: TGTGCCAGCAGCTTAGGGGGACAGGGGAATGATGGCTACACCTTC.

The J gene is TRBJ1-1, the V gene TRBV6-1; the D gene is possibly TRBD1 (5 bases). This CDR3 has 13 residues. V was shortened by 7 bases and J by 1 base, with 10 bases between the two germline ends. The germline V gene encodes CDR1 MNHNS and CDR2 SASEGT. The DNA for the CDR3 is TGTGCCAGCACTGACAGACAGAACACTGAAGCTTTCTTT. The encoded protein is CASTDRQNTEAFF.

The V gene is TRBV14, the J gene TRBJ1-4; D remains unclear. Per germline, CDR1 SGHDN and CDR2 FVKESK. The CDR3 runs to 15 residues. V lost 1 base and J lost 5, with 11 bases in between. CDR3 in amino acids: CASSQVRGINEKLFF. For the CDR3, the DNA is TGTGCCAGCAGCCAAGTTCGGGGAATCAATGAAAAACTGTTTTTT. The full variable domain, with the rest looked up from reference TRBV14 and TRBJ1-4, is EAGVTQFPSHSVIEKGQTVTLRCDPISGHDNLYWYRRVMGKEIKFLLHFVKESKQDESGMPNNRFLAERTGGTYSTLKVQPAELEDSGVYFCASSQVRGINEKLFFGSGTQLSVL.

This chain joins TRBV29-1 and TRBJ1-2; D gene unclear. V lost 5 bases, J lost 0 bases, and 10 bases lay in between. The CDR3 loop spans 13 amino acids. Germline V CDR1 and CDR2: SQVTM, ANQGSEA. The CDR3 is CSVFTYANYGYTF. The CDR3 nucleotides read TGCAGCGTTTTCACATACGCTAACTATGGCTACACCTTC. Based on the CDR3 plus reference TRBV29-1 and TRBJ1-2, the full variable domain is SAVISQKPSRDICQRGTSLTIQCQVDSQVTMMFWYRQQPGQSLTLIATANQGSEATYESGFVIDKFPISRPNLTFSTLTVSNMSPEDSSIYLCSVFTYANYGYTFGSGTRLTVV.

The sample holds one count of this clone. In nucleotides, the CDR3 is TGTGCCAGCAGCTCCATAACAGGAAACCAACTGGAGCTGTTTTTT. This sequence encodes CASSSITGNQLELFF. The rearrangement uses TRBV7-9 and TRBJ2-2, with D possibly being TRBD1 (5 bases). CDR3 length: 15 amino acids. Between the trimmed V and J ends, which lost 4 bases and 10 bases, there was a span of 19 bases. Germline values: CDR1 SEHNR, CDR2 FQNEAQ (reference sequence). Together with reference TRBV7-9 and TRBJ2-2, the CDR3 gives the full variable domain: DTGVSQNPRHKITKRGQNVTFRCDPISEHNRLYWYRQTLGQGPEFLTYFQNEAQLEKSRLLSDRFSAERPKGSFSTLEIQRTEQGDSAMYLCASSSITGNQLELFFGEGSRLTVL.

CDR3: CASSLKKGMSTGELFF. The CDR3, as DNA: TGTGCCAGCAGCTTAAAAAAGGGGATGAGCACCGGGGAGCTGTTTTTT. V and J are TRBV7-6 and TRBJ2-2, with D possibly TRBD1 on 5 matching bases. The CDR3 runs to 16 residues. V was clipped by 2 bases and J by 4 bases, with 14 bases between them. Germline CDR1 reads SGHVS; CDR2 reads FNYEAQ.